What follows are 7 T cell receptor beta chains derived from one specimen sequenced in a study of beta chain features in type 1 diabetes. Study-wide findings and caveats: Within each of all four CD4+ subsets, Type 1 diabetes patients had TCRB CDR3s that were moderately but significantly shorter.

What was sequenced were expressed TCRB transcripts, since all of the isolated RNA had been reverse transcribed. Assay: immunoSEQ multiplex PCR; the TCRdb copy retains only in-frame clones and omits some. The sample consists of approximately 160,000 clones, over 55% of them appearing once. Their antigen targets remain unknown. The sample taken for sequencing was naive CD4+ T cells from blood. These receptors originate from a man aged 25 to 45 with type 1 diabetes.

CDR3 sequence: CASSQGTSYEQYF. CDR3 DNA sequence: TGCGCCAGCAGCCAAGGGACCTCCTACGAGCAGTACTTC. The rearrangement joins TRBV4-3 to TRBJ2-7; D unclear. The V end lost 1 base, the J end lost 0 bases, and 4 bases lay between the germline ends. The germline CDR1 and CDR2 sequences are LGHNA and YSLEER. The CDR3 runs 13 residues.

CDR3 bases: TGTGCCAGCAGCCGTAGCAAGGACAGGTTCTATGGCTACACCTTC. It is translated as CASSRSKDRFYGYTF. The rearrangement links TRBV6-5 to TRBJ1-2; 7 nucleotides align to TRBD1. Germline lookup yields CDR1 MNHEY and CDR2 SVGAGI. After removal of 6 bases from V and 4 bases from J, the junction contained 11 bases not matched to a gene. The CDR3 runs 15 residues.

This chain joins TRBV6-6 and TRBJ2-4; D remains unclear. This CDR3 spans 13 amino acids. CDR1 and CDR2 (germline): MNHNY, SVGAGI (reference sequence). V was pared by 8 bases and J by 0 bases, with 8 bases between. DNA of the CDR3: TGTGCCAGCTTCGGGCTAGCCAAAAACATTCAGTACTTC. Amino acid sequence: CASFGLAKNIQYF.

The V and J genes are TRBV9 and TRBJ2-1, with D possibly being TRBD2 (5 bases). This CDR3 has 17 amino acids. V was trimmed by 4 bases and J by 7 bases, leaving 24 bases between them. Germline assignment: CDR1 SGDLS and CDR2 YYNGEE. Here the CDR3 reads CASSPRQGLATGNEQFF. CDR3 bases: TGTGCCAGCAGCCCCCGACAAGGACTGGCAACGGGGAATGAGCAGTTCTTC.

On this clone: Compared with germline, one end of the junction differs, possibly owing to a read error. The V and J genes are TRBV4-1 and TRBJ2-7; 7 positions match TRBD1. The CDR3 length is 14 residues. Germline V lookup: CDR1 MGHRA, CDR2 YSYEKL. CDR3 DNA sequence: TGCGCCAGCAGACAAGACAGGGAATGGCACGAGCAGTACTTC. As protein: CASRQDREWHEQYF.

The rearrangement links TRBV4-1 to TRBJ2-3, with 9 bases identical to TRBD2. Unmatched junction bases numbered 9, after V lost 1 base and J lost 4 bases. The CDR3 has 17 amino acids. The germline V gene encodes CDR1 MGHRA and CDR2 YSYEKL. CDR3 DNA sequence: TGCGCCAGCAGCCAAGGCTCGGTTAGCGGGGGTCCAGATACGCAGTATTTT. Translating gives CASSQGSVSGGPDTQYF.

There are a few counts of this clone. The chain recombines TRBV6-5 with TRBJ2-3; no clear D gene. The CDR3 covers 15 residues. Germline loops: CDR1 MNHEY, CDR2 SVGAGI. V lost 6 bases to trimming and J lost 7 bases, with 20 bases between them. Here the CDR3 DNA reads TGTGCCAGCAGCCCCCGAGCTGCGGTTGTGAATACGCAGTATTTT. This sequence encodes CASSPRAAVVNTQYF.